The 28 T cell receptor beta chains given below trace back to one sample, sequenced in a study of CD8 T cells in ankylosing spondylitis. These receptors lack a known antigen. TCRdb analysed the 5' RACE reads with MiXCR anew, one entry per CDR3 protein. The data contain fewer than 550,000 distinct CDR3 sequences, roughly 5.3% of them seen just once; the ten biggest clones take up 3.5%. Study findings and constraints: Ankylosing spondylitis blood appeared to carry a characteristic TCR beta motif of roughly eight highly homologous variants.

Sequenced input: blood, either unsorted or a sorted T cell fraction (not recorded which). The origin of the receptors is a male donor with ankylosing spondylitis.

This clonotype was seen ten or more times. The chain has TRBV7-2 and TRBJ2-3; D may be TRBD1 or TRBD2 (5 bases each). V lost 3 bases and J lost 4, with 14 bases in between. Looked up from germline, CDR1 is SGHTA and CDR2 is FQGNSA. This CDR3 is 15 amino acids long. CDR3 nucleotides: TGTGCCAGCAGCTTGGTGGGGGTCCGGGCAGATACGCAGTATTTT. Its translation: CASSLVGVRADTQYF.

This clonotype was counted many times. The chain combines TRBV25-1 with TRBJ2-4, with 9 bases aligning to TRBD2. Germline values: CDR1 MGHDK, CDR2 SYGVNS. The CDR3 is 16 residues long. The J segment lost 5 bases and the V segment lost 2 bases, leaving 7 bases of the junction unmatched. DNA of the CDR3: TGTGCCAGCAGTGAAACGGCGGGGGGGCTCGAAAACATTCAGTACTTC. Encoded protein: CASSETAGGLENIQYF.

J is TRBJ1-1 and V is TRBV29-1; D gene unclear. CDR3 length: 13 amino acids. V was pared by 2 bases and J by 1 base, with 8 bases between. Germline-derived CDR1 and CDR2 are SQVTM and ANQGSEA. The CDR3 protein is CSVEKTQNTEAFF. The DNA for the CDR3 is TGCAGCGTTGAAAAGACCCAGAACACTGAAGCTTTCTTT.

The table lists this clonotype with many counts. This rearrangement joins TRBV2 to TRBJ2-7; a possible D gene is TRBD2 (6 bases). The length of the CDR3 is 15 residues. The ends were cut back, 5 bases at V and 2 bases at J, with 16 bases in the middle. Germline V gene lookup returns CDR1 SNHLY and CDR2 FYNNEI. CDR3 loop: CASSTGGTAAYEQYF. The CDR3 DNA follows: TGTGCCAGCAGTACAGGAGGGACCGCTGCCTACGAGCAGTACTTC.

This clonotype was counted many times. V and J are TRBV24-1 and TRBJ2-2, with D uncertain. V shed 9 bases and J shed 4 bases, with 11 bases lying between them. CDR1 is KGHDR, CDR2 SFDVKD, per germline. The CDR3 loop spans 13 amino acids. This CDR3 is CATDGSSTGELFF. CDR3 nucleotides: TGTGCCACCGACGGTTCGAGCACCGGGGAGCTGTTTTTT.

This clonotype was detected many times. V usage is TRBV19 and J usage is TRBJ1-5; D is possibly TRBD1 (6 bases). Germline V gene lookup returns CDR1 LNHDA and CDR2 SQIVND (reference sequence). The germline V and J ends were trimmed by 4 bases and 4 bases, with 14 bases remaining between them. CDR3 size: 15 residues. The CDR3 DNA reads TGTGCCAGTAGTAGTATCCGGGACACAAATCAGCCCCAGCATTTT. Translated, it gives CASSSIRDTNQPQHF.

Ten or more counts support this clonotype. The rearrangement joins TRBV5-6 to TRBJ2-2, with TRBD2 matching 11 bases. V shed 3 bases, J shed 3 bases, and the junction held 10 bases outside the gene matches. Germline loops: CDR1 SGHDT, CDR2 YYEEEE. There are 18 residues in the CDR3. CDR3 in amino acids: CASSSGLADLADTGELFF. CDR3 DNA sequence: TGTGCCAGCAGCTCGGGACTAGCGGACTTGGCGGACACCGGGGAGCTGTTTTTT.

V gene TRBV10-3 combines with J gene TRBJ2-7; either TRBD1 or TRBD2 may supply D (5 bases each). CDR3 length: 14 residues. CDR1 ENHRY and CDR2 SYGVKD come from the germline V gene. Between the trimmed V and J ends, which lost 4 bases and 3 bases, there was a span of 13 bases. The CDR3 nucleotides are TGTGCCATCAGTGCCCGGGGCGGACTCTACGAGCAGTACTTC. Its protein product is CAISARGGLYEQYF.

This clonotype was detected only a few times. J is TRBJ1-2 and V is TRBV9; no clear D gene. The CDR3 loop spans 15 amino acids. Germline V gene data show CDR1 as SGDLS and CDR2 as YYNGEE. V was shortened by 3 bases and J by 0 bases, with 12 bases between the two germline ends. CDR3 in DNA: TGTGCCAGCAGCGGCGCGGGTGGGGCTAACTATGGCTACACCTTC. Translation: CASSGAGGANYGYTF.

This clonotype has only a few counts. The chain links TRBV15 to TRBJ2-1; the match to TRBD2 covers 12 bases. The V segment lost 1 base and the J segment 9 bases; nucleotides outside the gene matches: 7. Per the germline V gene, CDR1 is LNHNV and CDR2 is YYDKDF (reference sequence). The CDR3 runs to 16 residues. The CDR3 DNA follows: TGTGCCACCAGCAGAGCACCCCTAGCGGGAGGGGGTGAGCAGTTCTTC. Translating gives CATSRAPLAGGGEQFF. Full variable domain (outside the CDR3, taken from reference TRBV15 and TRBJ2-1): DAMVIQNPRYQVTQFGKPVTLSCSQTLNHNVMYWYQQKSSQAPKLLFHYYDKDFNNEADTPDNFQSRRPNTSFCFLDIRSPGLGDTAMYLCATSRAPLAGGGEQFFGPGTRLTVL.

This clonotype was observed at least ten times. The chain is built from TRBV13 and TRBJ2-7, with D possibly matching TRBD2 (6 bases). CDR3 size: 13 residues. V gave up 8 bases and J gave up 6 bases, with 17 bases separating them. The germline gives CDR1 PRHDT, CDR2 FYEKMQ (reference sequence). CDR3 DNA: TGTGCCAGCGCGGGACTGCCGTCGAGCGAGCAGTACTTC. Encoded protein: CASAGLPSSEQYF.

The sample holds many counts of this clonotype. The V and J genes are TRBV6-5 and TRBJ1-2; maybe TRBD1 (5 bases). Germline V gene sequence: CDR1 MNHEY, CDR2 SVGAGI. Trimming pared 4 bases from V and 4 bases from J, leaving 16 bases between. The CDR3 spans 15 residues. The CDR3 here is CASSFNGAGIYGYTF. The CDR3 bases are TGTGCCAGCAGTTTTAACGGGGCAGGGATCTATGGCTACACCTTC.

This chain connects TRBV11-1 to TRBJ2-1; D possibly corresponds to TRBD2 (6 bases). Trimming pared 8 bases from V and 9 bases from J, leaving 23 bases between. The CDR3 is 15 amino acids. CDR1 is SGHAT and CDR2 is FQDESV in the germline V gene (reference sequence). The CDR3 region is CASATHQRAASEQFF. Here the CDR3 DNA reads TGTGCCAGCGCTACCCACCAGCGGGCAGCGAGTGAGCAGTTCTTC.

This clonotype was detected many times. The chain carries TRBV5-1 and TRBJ2-7; 7 nucleotides match TRBD1. J lost 2 bases, V lost 5 bases, and 7 bases had no gene match. The germline V gene has CDR1 SGHRS and CDR2 YFSETQ. The CDR3 extends over 14 amino acids. CDR3 residues: CASSPGQATYEQYF. The DNA of the CDR3 is TGCGCCAGCAGTCCCGGACAGGCCACCTACGAGCAGTACTTC.

This clonotype was seen a handful of times. This sequence joins TRBV12-3 or TRBV12-4 and TRBJ2-5; perhaps TRBD1 as D (6 bases). Trimming removed 4 bases from V and 4 bases from J, with 16 bases in between. There are 15 residues in the CDR3. The CDR3 nucleotides read TGTGCCAGCAGTTCCCCCAGGGGTGATTCAGAGACCCAGTACTTC. It specifies CASSSPRGDSETQYF.

This clonotype has ten or more counts. The genes are TRBV7-6 and TRBJ1-5, with D unresolved. This CDR3 has 13 amino acids. Germline values: CDR1 SGHVS, CDR2 FNYEAQ. Trimming took 7 bases from V and 2 from J, leaving 9 bases between them. CDR3 amino acids: CASTTGRNQPQHF. CDR3 sequence (DNA): TGTGCCAGCACAACCGGCCGCAATCAGCCCCAGCATTTT.

This clonotype was detected ten times or more. The chain combines TRBV5-1 with TRBJ1-1, with a possible D match to TRBD1 (5 bases). This CDR3 contains 14 residues. CDR1 and CDR2 from the germline V gene are SGHRS and YFSETQ. V was shortened by 4 bases and J by 2 bases, with 12 bases between the two germline ends. CDR3 sequence (DNA): TGCGCCAGCAGCAATGGACACGGCAACACTGAAGCTTTCTTT. It yields the protein CASSNGHGNTEAFF.

The chain couples TRBV12-3 or TRBV12-4 to TRBJ1-1, with 8 positions matching TRBD1. J was trimmed by 11 bases and V by 7 bases; bases with no gene match: 12. This CDR3 is 13 amino acids long. CDR3 sequence reads: CASINPKTGEAFF. The CDR3 region has the DNA TGTGCCAGCATAAATCCGAAGACAGGGGAGGCTTTCTTT.

This clonotype came up many times. This chain joins TRBV5-1 and TRBJ1-1; D gene ambiguous. The germline V and J ends were trimmed by 0 bases and 1 base, with 7 bases remaining between them. CDR1 is SGHRS and CDR2 is YFSETQ in the germline V gene. CDR3 length: 14 residues. The CDR3 DNA reads as TGCGCCAGCAGCTTGGGACCGTCGAACACTGAAGCTTTCTTT. Translation gives CASSLGPSNTEAFF.

This clonotype has a count of ten or more. The chain has TRBV6-5 and TRBJ2-7, with TRBD1 as a possible D gene (6 bases). The V gene lost 5 bases and the J gene lost 0 bases, with 17 bases spanning the gap. The CDR3 extends over 16 amino acids. Germline values: CDR1 MNHEY, CDR2 SVGAGI. The CDR3 reads CASSHLHTGLSYEQYF. The CDR3 nucleotides are TGTGCCAGCAGTCACCTTCATACAGGGCTCTCCTACGAGCAGTACTTC.

This clonotype was counted ten times or more. The rearrangement joins TRBV20-1 to TRBJ2-5, with 8 bases that match TRBD1. In germline, CDR1 is DFQATT, CDR2 SNEGSKA (reference sequence). The CDR3 has 13 residues. V lost 6 bases and J lost 5; bases outside the gene matches: 8. CDR3 region: CSAPGQAGETQYF. DNA for the CDR3: TGCAGTGCCCCGGGACAGGCTGGTGAGACCCAGTACTTC.

V usage is TRBV28 and J usage is TRBJ2-2, with 7 nucleotides matching TRBD2. V dropped 7 bases and J dropped 7; count of bases not matched to a gene: 12. The germline gives CDR1 MDHEN, CDR2 SYDVKM. This CDR3 spans 15 amino acids. CDR3 amino acids: CASTAGGFRGGELFF. Here the CDR3 DNA reads TGTGCCAGCACCGCCGGGGGGTTTCGAGGCGGGGAGCTGTTTTTT.

This clonotype has at least ten counts. The gene calls are TRBV6-4 and TRBJ2-2; no firm D call. With 7 bases removed from V and 5 bases from J, the gap between germline ends came to 5 bases. Germline V gene lookup returns CDR1 MRHNA and CDR2 SNTAGT. This CDR3 has 11 residues. In nucleotides, the CDR3 is TGTGCCAGCATCCTGACCGGGGAGCTGTTTTTT. Residues: CASILTGELFF.

This clonotype was seen repeatedly, ten times or more. The CDR3 here is CSVVVGVDGYTF. The DNA for the CDR3 is TGCAGTGTAGTAGTAGGGGTTGATGGCTACACCTTC. V is TRBV20-1 and J is TRBJ1-2; tentative D call: TRBD1 (5 bases). V lost 7 bases and J lost 6, with 15 bases in between. The germline CDR1 and CDR2 sequences are DFQATT and SNEGSKA (reference sequence). The CDR3 length is 12 residues.

This clonotype appeared a few times. The V and J genes are TRBV11-1 and TRBJ2-3; 14 bases are shared with TRBD2. This CDR3 has 19 residues. Trimming cost V 6 bases and J 3 bases; bases outside gene matches: 14. Germline assignment: CDR1 SGHAT and CDR2 FQDESV (reference sequence). CDR3 in amino acids: CASSQPPGLAGVRTDTQYF. The CDR3 DNA follows: TGTGCCAGCAGTCAACCTCCGGGACTAGCGGGAGTAAGAACAGATACGCAGTATTTT.

This clonotype was counted at least ten times. The gene calls are TRBV12-3 or TRBV12-4 and TRBJ2-5; TRBD1 aligns across 10 bases. Losses at the gene ends were 4 bases for V and 9 bases for J; bases not matched to a gene: 8. CDR3 length equals 14 residues. CDR3: CASSWGQGIKAQYF. Here the CDR3 DNA reads TGTGCCAGCAGTTGGGGACAGGGGATTAAGGCCCAGTACTTC.

This clonotype was counted at least ten times. The rearrangement joins TRBV7-2 to TRBJ1-3; 8 nucleotides line up with TRBD1. CDR3 size: 15 residues. J gave up 5 bases and V 2 bases, and 5 bases lay outside the gene matches. Germline V gene data show CDR1 as SGHTA and CDR2 as FQGNSA. The CDR3 here is CASSLRGQARNTIYF. CDR3 nucleotides: TGTGCCAGCAGCTTAAGGGGACAGGCGCGAAACACCATATATTTT. The full variable domain, its missing parts supplied by reference TRBV7-2 and TRBJ1-3, is GAGVSQSPSNKVTEKGKDVELRCDPISGHTALYWYRQSLGQGLEFLIYFQGNSAPDKSGLPSDRFSAERTGGSVSTLTIQRTQQEDSAVYLCASSLRGQARNTIYFGEGSWLTVV.

This clonotype has a count of ten or more. The genes are TRBV20-1 and TRBJ2-5; no definite D call. CDR3 size: 16 residues. V was cut by 0 bases and J by 5 bases, with 19 bases left in between. Germline CDR1 is DFQATT and CDR2 is SNEGSKA (reference sequence). The CDR3: CSARDLRHLNSETQYF. The CDR3 DNA sequence: TGCAGTGCTAGAGATCTGCGGCACTTGAATTCGGAGACCCAGTACTTC.